Detailed here is one TCR beta chain. Its antigen is still unknown. The sample comes from a study of cytomegalovirus exposure and HLA in healthy donors. The study's findings and limits: An Asian-associated ancestry cluster reportedly showed fewer N-insertions than the approximately 660-donor mean in a later analysis. Presence/absence comparisons presumed near-even sequencing depth among donors. Altogether, about 160 TCR beta chains were recorded as cytomegalovirus-associated. Reportedly, TCR beta sequences accurately predicted HLA-A and HLA-B alleles in most subjects.

It was with 60 Vbeta and 13 Jbeta primers that the PCR ran. Clones were sequenced by immunoSEQ multiplex PCR, and TCRdb holds only the in-frame ones, with some missing. The sample shows some 160,000 clones, under 90% of them seen only once. The receptor comes from a man aged 18 to 35 in good health and CMV-seronegative. Sequencing input: PBMCs.

CDR3 sequence reads: CASSRLAGETQYF. In nucleotides, the CDR3 is TGTGCCAGTAGTAGACTAGCGGGAGAGACCCAGTACTTC. V gene TRBV19 combines with J gene TRBJ2-5; 10 bases align to TRBD2. Germline V gene sequence: CDR1 LNHDA, CDR2 SQIVND (reference sequence). CDR3 length equals 13 residues. V lost 4 bases to trimming and J lost 4 bases; unmatched junction nucleotides: 0.